The 10 T cell receptor beta chains listed next were all sequenced from one sample in a study of T-cell reconstitution after alpha-beta-depleted transplantation in children. During its preparation, the TCRbeta library received unique molecular identifiers. Using its own MiXCR run on the PCR reads, TCRdb lists one record per CDR3 protein. The table shows 140,000 to 150,000 distinct CDR3 sequences, with about 9% occurring only once. The starting material was PBMCs, mostly from graft donor cells, obtained 180 days after TCRalphabeta/CD19-depleted stem cell transplant. These TCRs come from a female patient aged 2-9 years who had a stem cell transplant for congenital amegakaryocytic thrombocytopenia, so the T cells may come from the graft donor.

This clonotype was observed a single time. V is TRBV20-1 and J is TRBJ2-1; weak D call: TRBD1 (5 bases). There are 12 residues in the CDR3. Germline CDR1 is DFQATT and CDR2 is SNEGSKA (reference sequence). V lost 3 bases and J lost 6, with 9 bases in between. The CDR3 DNA reads as TGCAGTGCTAGGGGAAGGGGCAATGAGCAGTTCTTC. Amino acids: CSARGRGNEQFF.

This clonotype was seen repeatedly, ten times or more. The chain uses TRBV20-1 and TRBJ2-1, with a weak D call TRBD2 (6 bases). From germline, CDR1 is DFQATT and CDR2 SNEGSKA (reference sequence). The CDR3 sequence is 17 residues long. V lost 6 bases to trimming and J lost 4 bases, with 25 bases between them. CDR3 bases: TGCAGTGCCAATCCCCCACCGCGGGGAGCCTGGTACAATGAGCAGTTCTTC. Its protein is CSANPPPRGAWYNEQFF.

This clonotype was seen more than once but under ten times. The rearrangement joins TRBV12-3 or TRBV12-4 to TRBJ2-1; possible D gene TRBD2, 6 bases. Trimming took 1 base from V and 0 from J, leaving 10 bases between them. CDR3 length: 16 amino acids. The CDR3 DNA reads as TGTGCCAGCAGTTTAGTAGGCGGGAACTCCTACAATGAGCAGTTCTTC. Residues: CASSLVGGNSYNEQFF.

This clonotype appeared many times. The chain employs TRBV7-2 and TRBJ1-1, with 10 nucleotides matching TRBD1. The junction had 11 bases not matched to a gene; V was cut back by 6 bases and J by 1 base. This CDR3 contains 17 residues. CDR1 and CDR2 (germline): SGHTA, FQGNSA. CDR3 sequence reads: CASRETPGDRGNTEAFF. In nucleotides, the CDR3 is TGTGCCAGCAGAGAAACCCCTGGGGACAGGGGGAACACTGAAGCTTTCTTT.

The chain carries TRBV5-1 and TRBJ2-2, with TRBD1 as a possible D gene (5 bases). Trimming pared 7 bases from V and 5 bases from J, leaving 24 bases between. Per germline, CDR1 SGHRS and CDR2 YFSETQ. CDR3 length: 17 amino acids. The CDR3 coding sequence is TGCGCCAGCGTCAGTGCCGGATGGGGCGCTGGGACCGGGGAGCTGTTTTTT. This encodes CASVSAGWGAGTGELFF.

The rearrangement uses TRBV28 and TRBJ1-5; a weak D match, TRBD1 (5 bases). Germline V gives CDR1 MDHEN, CDR2 SYDVKM. The CDR3 is made up of 18 amino acids. Trimming cost V 5 bases and J 0 bases, with 20 bases left between them. The CDR3: CASSTLYRKAYSNQPQHF. Written as DNA, the CDR3 is TGTGCCAGCAGTACCCTCTACAGGAAAGCTTATAGCAATCAGCCCCAGCATTTT.

This chain uses TRBV5-1 with TRBJ2-1; TRBD2 matches at 7 bases. This CDR3 contains 13 residues. In germline, CDR1 is SGHRS, CDR2 YFSETQ. The V segment lost 4 bases and the J segment 6 bases; nucleotides outside the gene matches: 4. Here the CDR3 DNA reads TGCGCCAGCAGCGCCCGCGGGGGCAATGAGCAGTTCTTC. It is translated as CASSARGGNEQFF. Based on the CDR3 plus reference TRBV5-1 and TRBJ2-1, the full variable domain is KAGVTQTPRYLIKTRGQQVTLSCSPISGHRSVSWYQQTPGQGLQFLFEYFSETQRNKGNFPGRFSGRQFSNSRSEMNVSTLELGDSALYLCASSARGGNEQFFGPGTRLTVL.

The chain employs TRBV6-5 and TRBJ1-4; D call uncertain. This CDR3 contains 16 residues. V was clipped by 0 bases and J by 10 bases, with 18 bases between them. Germline CDR1 is MNHEY and CDR2 is SVGAGI. The CDR3 here is CASSYSRVAGEGKLFF. The CDR3 nucleotides read TGTGCCAGCAGTTACTCGAGAGTGGCGGGAGAGGGAAAACTGTTTTTT.

This clonotype was counted at least ten times. The rearrangement joins TRBV12-3 or TRBV12-4 to TRBJ2-5, with D perhaps TRBD1 (6 bases). This CDR3 has 14 residues. V shed 5 bases and J shed 5 bases, with 15 bases lying between them. The chain's CDR3 is CASSPWPGGETQYF. DNA of the CDR3: TGTGCCAGCAGTCCCTGGCCTGGGGGCGAGACCCAGTACTTC.

This rearrangement joins TRBV6-5 to TRBJ2-1; 9 bases match TRBD2. The CDR3 totals 16 residues. Germline lookup yields CDR1 MNHEY and CDR2 SVGAGI. J gave up 5 bases and V 0 bases, and 5 bases lay outside the gene matches. CDR3 in DNA: TGTGCCAGCAGTTACTCGACAAGCGGGAGGAACAATGAGCAGTTCTTC. It translates to CASSYSTSGRNNEQFF.